The 30 T cell receptor beta chains in this list originate from one sample, sequenced in a study of response to subunit inactivated influenza vaccine. TCRdb reprocessed the RT-PCR reads via MiXCR and lists one record per CDR3 protein. Of 600,000 to 850,000 distinct CDR3 sequences listed, around 15% are singletons. The sample consisted of PBMCs from blood, taken around two weeks before vaccination. These receptors originate from a middle-aged man who received an inactivated influenza vaccine.

The CDR3 spells CSASTGAEQYF. CDR3 coding DNA: TGCAGTGCTAGTACTGGGGCCGAGCAGTACTTC. The chain carries TRBV20-1 and TRBJ2-7; perhaps TRBD1 as D (5 bases). The CDR3 sequence is 11 residues long. Looked up from germline, CDR1 is DFQATT and CDR2 is SNEGSKA (reference sequence). Between the trimmed V and J ends, which lost 3 bases and 6 bases, there was a span of 9 bases.

The chain combines TRBV3-1 with TRBJ2-1; 9 nucleotides agree with TRBD1. The V gene's germline CDR1 is LGHDT and CDR2 YNNKEL (reference sequence). The CDR3 is 16 amino acids. V was pared by 1 base and J by 2 bases, with 3 bases of the junction left unmatched. In DNA, the CDR3 is TGTGCCAGCAGCCAAGCGTGGGACAGGGCCTACAATGAGCAGTTCTTC. Translation gives CASSQAWDRAYNEQFF.

In its sample, this clonotype was seen a few times. V usage is TRBV20-1 and J usage is TRBJ2-1; 9 bases line up with TRBD2. The CDR3 loop spans 17 amino acids. V gave up 3 bases and J gave up 0 bases; unmatched junction bases: 9. Germline values: CDR1 DFQATT, CDR2 SNEGSKA (reference sequence). CDR3 DNA sequence: TGCAGTGCTAGCCCTTTAGCGGGGGCCCGCTCCTACAATGAGCAGTTCTTC. The encoded protein is CSASPLAGARSYNEQFF.

The chain links TRBV21-1 to TRBJ2-5; the listed D gene, TRBD2, was not tested against the DNA. TRBV21-1 counts as a pseudogene. The CDR3 totals 19 residues. The CDR3 DNA reads as TGTGCCAGCAGGAACTCAAGGACTAGCGGGCCAGGGCATAAAGAGACCCAGTACTTC. Protein product: CASRNSRTSGPGHKETQYF.

This clonotype turned up a few times. V and J are TRBV24-1 and TRBJ2-3; 10 positions agree with TRBD2. CDR3 length equals 16 residues. Germline V CDR1 and CDR2: KGHDR, SFDVKD. Trimming cost V 5 bases and J 6 bases; bases outside gene matches: 10. The CDR3 reads CATSGSSGRALDTQYF. The DNA for the CDR3 is TGTGCCACCAGTGGTTCAAGCGGGAGGGCCTTGGATACGCAGTATTTT.

In DNA, the CDR3 is TGCAGTGGTGGGGGGTTTACAGATACGCAGTATTTT. Protein sequence: CSGGGFTDTQYF. This chain uses TRBV29-1 with TRBJ2-3; the D gene is possibly TRBD2 (6 bases). The germline CDR1 and CDR2 sequences are SQVTM and ANQGSEA. The CDR3 has 12 amino acids.

This clonotype turned up a few times. The chain joins TRBV12-3 or TRBV12-4 to TRBJ2-7; 11 bases match TRBD2. This CDR3 has 14 amino acids. After removal of 4 bases from V and 7 bases from J, the junction contained 6 bases not matched to a gene. The CDR3 reads CASSYSGRASEQYF. The CDR3 coding sequence is TGTGCCAGCAGTTATAGCGGGAGGGCGAGTGAGCAGTACTTC.

Only a few counts were recorded for this clonotype. The genes are TRBV3-1 and TRBJ2-1; TRBD2 matches 9 bases. The CDR3 length is 18 residues. The ends lost 2 bases at V and 3 bases at J; junction bases unmatched: 11. Germline V gene lookup returns CDR1 LGHDT and CDR2 YNNKEL (reference sequence). CDR3 coding DNA: TGTGCCAGCAGCCAACTTCCTTGGGGGCGGGGGGGCTACAATGAGCAGTTCTTC. Amino acid sequence: CASSQLPWGRGGYNEQFF.

This sequence joins TRBV29-1 and TRBJ1-1; 7 bases match TRBD1. After removal of 6 bases from V and 1 base from J, the junction contained 5 bases not matched to a gene. This CDR3 contains 13 residues. Germline V CDR1 and CDR2: SQVTM, ANQGSEA. CDR3 protein: CSVDRDRNTEAFF. As DNA, the CDR3 is TGCAGCGTGGATCGGGACAGGAACACTGAAGCTTTCTTT.

Only a few counts were recorded for this clonotype. The rearrangement uses TRBV5-1 and TRBJ2-7; TRBD1 matches 7 bases. With 3 bases clipped from V and 6 bases from J, the junction kept 12 bases outside the gene matches. The germline gives CDR1 SGHRS, CDR2 YFSETQ. CDR3 length equals 15 residues. The CDR3 DNA follows: TGCGCCAGCAGCTACCGGGACAGCGATTCTCGCGAGCAGTACTTC. This translates into CASSYRDSDSREQYF. Together with reference TRBV5-1 and TRBJ2-7, the CDR3 gives the full variable domain: KAGVTQTPRYLIKTRGQQVTLSCSPISGHRSVSWYQQTPGQGLQFLFEYFSETQRNKGNFPGRFSGRQFSNSRSEMNVSTLELGDSALYLCASSYRDSDSREQYFGPGTRLTVT.

This clonotype was found many times. V is TRBV12-3 or TRBV12-4 and J is TRBJ1-4, with D unclear. The CDR3 contains 14 residues. With 5 bases removed from V and 5 bases from J, the gap between germline ends came to 12 bases. CDR3 sequence: CASSASVANEKLFF. The CDR3 DNA sequence: TGTGCCAGCAGTGCCAGCGTAGCCAATGAAAAACTGTTTTTT.

This clonotype has just a few counts. The rearrangement uses TRBV12-3 or TRBV12-4 and TRBJ2-3; D is undetermined. The CDR3 totals 14 residues. V was trimmed by 2 bases and J by 3 bases, leaving 9 bases between them. CDR3 amino acids: CASSLRSKTDTQYF. CDR3 coding DNA: TGTGCCAGCAGTTTACGCTCTAAAACAGATACGCAGTATTTT.

This clonotype was found a few times. This rearrangement joins TRBV5-5 to TRBJ2-5, with a possible D match to TRBD1 (6 bases). Germline CDR1 reads SGHKS; CDR2 reads YYEKEE (reference sequence). The germline V and J ends were trimmed by 3 bases and 2 bases, with 14 bases remaining between them. This CDR3 is built from 15 residues. The chain's CDR3 is CASSWPRTAQETQYF. The CDR3 nucleotides read TGTGCCAGCAGCTGGCCCAGGACAGCACAAGAGACCCAGTACTTC.

The chain recombines TRBV4-1 with TRBJ2-1; 10 positions match TRBD2. The CDR3 length is 16 residues. Trimming removed 1 base from V and 9 bases from J; junction bases left unmatched: 9. Germline CDR1 and CDR2: MGHRA and YSYEKL. The CDR3: CASSQAWSGGAVEQFF. In DNA form, the CDR3 reads TGCGCCAGCAGCCAAGCTTGGAGCGGGGGGGCAGTTGAGCAGTTCTTC.

This chain uses TRBV29-1 with TRBJ2-4; D is possibly TRBD1 (5 bases). CDR3 length equals 13 residues. CDR1 is SQVTM, CDR2 ANQGSEA, per germline. V dropped 4 bases and J dropped 7 bases, with 14 bases sitting between them. CDR3 residues: CSVVGRVGNIQYF. The CDR3 DNA reads TGCAGCGTTGTAGGCAGGGTTGGGAACATTCAGTACTTC.

V usage is TRBV4-2 and J usage is TRBJ1-1; D call uncertain. Germline V lookup: CDR1 LGHNA, CDR2 YNFKEQ. This CDR3 has 14 residues. V lost 0 bases and J lost 8, with 13 bases in between. The DNA of the CDR3 is TGTGCCAGCAGCCAAGATTTGGGCAGAGACGAAGCTTTCTTT. Its translation: CASSQDLGRDEAFF.

This clonotype came up many times. The chain links TRBV7-9 to TRBJ2-4; no firm D call. The V gene lost 1 base and the J gene lost 2 bases, with 12 bases spanning the gap. CDR3 length equals 16 residues. Germline CDR1 reads SEHNR; CDR2 reads FQNEAQ (reference sequence). CDR3 coding DNA: TGTGCCAGCAGCTTAGGCGCCTTGCGGTCCAAAAACATTCAGTACTTC. This sequence encodes CASSLGALRSKNIQYF.

The chain has TRBV3-1 and TRBJ2-3, with 7 nucleotides matching TRBD2. The CDR3 is 15 residues long. The junction had 3 bases not matched to a gene; V was cut back by 2 bases and J by 1 base. Germline V gives CDR1 LGHDT, CDR2 YNNKEL (reference sequence). CDR3 coding DNA: TGTGCCAGCAGCCAAATGGCGGGGGGCACAGATACGCAGTATTTT. This codes for CASSQMAGGTDTQYF.

The chain carries TRBV9 and TRBJ2-2; 7 positions match TRBD2. V lost 3 bases to trimming and J lost 5 bases; unmatched junction nucleotides: 13. CDR1 and CDR2 (germline): SGDLS, YYNGEE. CDR3 size: 17 residues. DNA of the CDR3: TGTGCCAGCAGCGAGCCTCAGACTAGCCCTCAGACCGGGGAGCTGTTTTTT. This sequence encodes CASSEPQTSPQTGELFF.

The V gene is TRBV4-3, the J gene TRBJ2-3; 8 bases are a match to TRBD2. V gave up 3 bases and J gave up 7 bases; unmatched junction bases: 12. CDR1 and CDR2 from the germline V gene are LGHNA and YSLEER. This CDR3 has 16 amino acids. The CDR3 spells CASSQDSGIWGNTQYF. The CDR3 DNA is TGCGCCAGCAGCCAGGATAGCGGGATATGGGGAAATACGCAGTATTTT.

This clonotype was observed a single time. The V and J genes are TRBV12-3 or TRBV12-4 and TRBJ2-3; no definite D call. This CDR3 spans 12 amino acids. The V gene lost 6 bases and the J gene lost 7 bases, with 11 bases spanning the gap. CDR3 residues: CASSLRLNTQYF. The CDR3 nucleotides read TGTGCCAGCAGCTTGCGGCTAAATACGCAGTATTTT.

This clonotype was counted a single time. This chain connects TRBV6-1 to TRBJ2-7; D is ambiguous. V was clipped by 9 bases and J by 3 bases, with 15 bases between them. This CDR3 comprises 13 residues. Looked up from germline, CDR1 is MNHNS and CDR2 is SASEGT. The CDR3 spells CASSRQELYEQYF. In DNA form, the CDR3 reads TGTGCCAGTTCCAGACAAGAACTCTACGAGCAGTACTTC.

This clonotype was picked up a small number of times. The CDR3 nucleotides read TGTGCCAGCAGTTACTCATGGACGGGAACTAGCACAGATACGCAGTATTTT. This encodes CASSYSWTGTSTDTQYF. V and J are TRBV6-2 or TRBV6-3 and TRBJ2-3; tentative D call: TRBD2 (5 bases). There are 17 residues in the CDR3. V was pared by 0 bases and J by 0 bases, with 13 bases between. Germline CDR1 reads MNHEY; CDR2 reads SVGEGT.

The J gene is TRBJ2-7, the V gene TRBV12-3 or TRBV12-4, with D possibly being TRBD1 (6 bases). V dropped 6 bases and J dropped 1 base, with 10 bases sitting between them. CDR3 size: 13 residues. The CDR3 sequence is CASRNTGSYEQYF. The CDR3 DNA is TGTGCCAGCAGAAATACAGGGTCCTACGAGCAGTACTTC.

There are a few counts of this clonotype. The gene calls are TRBV5-1 and TRBJ2-2, with 7 bases that match TRBD1. Germline V gives CDR1 SGHRS, CDR2 YFSETQ. This CDR3 is 15 amino acids long. V lost 4 bases to trimming and J lost 7 bases; unmatched junction nucleotides: 10. For the CDR3, the DNA is TGCGCCAGCAGCAGAGAGACAGGGTCGGTCGGGGAGCTGTTTTTT. It is translated as CASSRETGSVGELFF.

This clonotype was observed a handful of times. The chain joins TRBV7-2 to TRBJ2-5, with TRBD2 identical over 12 bases. Germline assignment: CDR1 SGHTA and CDR2 FQGNSA. The CDR3 has 16 residues. V shed 2 bases and J 5 bases; nucleotides not matched to a gene: 6. The CDR3 nucleotides are TGTGCCAGCAGCTTAAATCTAGCGGGGGGGCCGGAGACCCAGTACTTC. Its translation is CASSLNLAGGPETQYF.

V and J are TRBV4-3 and TRBJ2-2, with D perhaps matching TRBD1 (6 bases). V lost 4 bases, J lost 2 bases, and 26 bases lay in between. Germline loops: CDR1 LGHNA, CDR2 YSLEER. The CDR3 contains 20 residues. The CDR3 sequence: CASSPRQTTGDKTNTGELFF. In DNA form, the CDR3 reads TGCGCCAGCAGCCCCCGCCAAACGACAGGAGATAAGACAAACACCGGGGAGCTGTTTTTT.

The chain carries TRBV3-1 and TRBJ2-7, with 7 bases aligning to TRBD2. There are 12 residues in the CDR3. V trimming: 5 bases; J trimming: 7 bases; junction bases outside the gene matches: 5. Germline V gene data show CDR1 as LGHDT and CDR2 as YNNKEL (reference sequence). This CDR3 is CASSYLAEEQYF. As DNA, the CDR3 is TGTGCCAGCAGCTACCTAGCGGAGGAGCAGTACTTC.

This chain uses TRBV20-1 with TRBJ2-3; tentatively, D is TRBD1 or TRBD2 (5 bases each). Trimming removed 3 bases at V and 2 bases at J, with 15 bases between. This CDR3 spans 15 amino acids. Germline CDR1 DFQATT, CDR2 SNEGSKA (reference sequence). The chain's CDR3 is CSARDGTDNTDTQYF. The CDR3 DNA sequence: TGCAGTGCTAGGGACGGGACGGATAACACAGATACGCAGTATTTT.

This clonotype has just a few counts. The V gene is TRBV15, the J gene TRBJ1-6, with 8 bases identical to TRBD1. V lost 6 bases and J lost 6; bases outside the gene matches: 7. CDR1 and CDR2 from the germline V gene are LNHNV and YYDKDF (reference sequence). The CDR3 runs 15 residues. CDR3 in DNA: TGTGCCACCAGGGAATTGACAGGGGTTAATTCACCCCTCCACTTT. Translating gives CATRELTGVNSPLHF.